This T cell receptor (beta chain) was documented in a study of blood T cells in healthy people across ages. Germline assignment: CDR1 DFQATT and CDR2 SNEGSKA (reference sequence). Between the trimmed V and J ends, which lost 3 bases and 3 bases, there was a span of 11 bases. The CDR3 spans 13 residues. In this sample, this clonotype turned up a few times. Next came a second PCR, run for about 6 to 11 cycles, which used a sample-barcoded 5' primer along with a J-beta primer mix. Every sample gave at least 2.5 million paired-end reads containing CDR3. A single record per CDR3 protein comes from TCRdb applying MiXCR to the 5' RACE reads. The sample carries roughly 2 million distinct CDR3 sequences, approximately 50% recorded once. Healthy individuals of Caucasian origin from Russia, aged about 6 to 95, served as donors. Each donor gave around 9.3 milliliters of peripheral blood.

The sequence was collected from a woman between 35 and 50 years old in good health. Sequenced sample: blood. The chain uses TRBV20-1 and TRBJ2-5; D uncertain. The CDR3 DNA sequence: TGCAGTGCTAGTTACGGCCTAGAAGAGACCCAGTACTTC. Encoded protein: CSASYGLEETQYF.